This T cell receptor (beta chain) emerged from a study of blood T cells in healthy people across ages (dated by TCRdb to about 2015). For context, the study as a whole: In model experiments, template switching captured about one uniquely barcoded TCR beta cDNA molecule for every two T cells. Using deep sequencing normalized with unique cDNA molecular identifiers, the study measured how TCR beta repertoire diversity changes with age. Four age groups were formed from the donors: young (average approximately 15 years), middle-aged (approximately 40), aged (under 70) and long-lived (about 80). To avoid experimental bias, donors of different ages were spread randomly across the sequencing lanes. The study analyzed two additional independent replicas of 1 million unique cDNA reads from the same blood draw for two donors, one aged 18 to 30 and one aged 80 or older. What the research found in general, with its limitations: Because the CMV infection status of the donors was unknown, age-related changes in expanded clonotypes may potentially have been confounded. Total diversity estimates from one million sequenced T cells were considered lower bounds and underestimates. Conclusive comparison of naive and antigen-experienced compartments was prevented by the profiling of bulk unsorted PBMCs. There was a strong correlation between observed TCR beta diversity and the percentage of naive T cells measured by flow cytometry. Observed TCR beta diversity per million T cells fell roughly linearly with age, and a significant reduction was already apparent by age about 43. Compared with the aged group, more naive CD4+ T cells, fewer expanded clones and increased TCR diversity were shown by the long-lived group, suggesting age selection.

The receptor library was made with 5' RACE. These reads were obtained on an Illumina HiSeq 2500. A second PCR of about 6 to 11 cycles was run with a J-beta primer mix and a sample-barcoded 5' primer. Each TCR beta cDNA molecule received a unique molecular identifier from a template-switch 5' adaptor carrying 12 random nucleotides. Each sample yielded at least 3 million CDR3-containing paired-end reads. First-strand cDNA was synthesized from all RNA with the Mint cDNA synthesis kit, primed by a TRBC-specific oligonucleotide. All cDNA was treated with uracil-DNA glycosylase and then went through a first 18-cycle PCR with the universal primers M1SS and BC2_uni_R. Under the source paper's analysis protocol: For normalization, 1 million high-quality reads, each with a distinct molecular identifier, were randomly selected from each sample. Instead of being binned into consensus sequences, reads with shared molecular identifiers were discarded. MiTCR, run with a Q25 quality threshold and the strictest error-elimination algorithm, handled CDR3 identification, clonotype clustering and error correction. A nonparametric unseen species model with Euler transformation was used to estimate lower-bound total TCR beta diversity. TCRdb redid the processing of the public reads, applying fastp at Q25 and MiXCR, and retained in-frame beta chains. Rows with a matching CDR3 protein are joined into one entry that keeps the most common DNA and genes. TCRdb's processing, not the study's, gives the V and J calls here. A total of some 880,000 distinct CDR3 sequences appear in this sample, roughly 40% of them only once. The ten largest clonotypes hold approximately 12% of the sample.

The donors were roughly 40 Caucasian individuals from Russia, aged roughly 6 to 100 years, who were systemically healthy. Each donor gave approximately 9.4 milliliters of peripheral blood, drawn into EDTA-treated Vacutainer tubes. Ficoll-Paque density-gradient centrifugation was used to isolate PBMCs, with at least 7 million obtained per sample. Total RNA, at least 5 micrograms per sample, was extracted from PBMCs with Trizol reagent. The percentages of naive CD45RAhigh/CD27high T cells were determined by flow cytometry on a PBMC aliquot from every donor. V lost 4 bases and J lost 1 base; the stretch between them is 10 bases long. The CDR3, from cysteine to phenylalanine, totals 14 residues. The retained sequence is limited to the CDR3, 42 bases, with the frame set at the first base. CDR1 and CDR2, looked up from the germline V gene, are MNHEY and SVGAGI. On this clonotype: The target of this receptor is not known. It has no much larger one-base neighbor in the sample; base qualities were not kept.

This clonotype was obtained from a man aged 18 to 30 in good health. Material: blood. The chain employs TRBV6-5 and TRBJ1-1, with TRBD1 as a weak D call on 5 bases. In nucleotides, the sequence is TGTGCCAGCAGTTCCCGGGGGAAGAACACTGAAGCTTTCTTT. Its amino acids are CASSSRGKNTEAFF.